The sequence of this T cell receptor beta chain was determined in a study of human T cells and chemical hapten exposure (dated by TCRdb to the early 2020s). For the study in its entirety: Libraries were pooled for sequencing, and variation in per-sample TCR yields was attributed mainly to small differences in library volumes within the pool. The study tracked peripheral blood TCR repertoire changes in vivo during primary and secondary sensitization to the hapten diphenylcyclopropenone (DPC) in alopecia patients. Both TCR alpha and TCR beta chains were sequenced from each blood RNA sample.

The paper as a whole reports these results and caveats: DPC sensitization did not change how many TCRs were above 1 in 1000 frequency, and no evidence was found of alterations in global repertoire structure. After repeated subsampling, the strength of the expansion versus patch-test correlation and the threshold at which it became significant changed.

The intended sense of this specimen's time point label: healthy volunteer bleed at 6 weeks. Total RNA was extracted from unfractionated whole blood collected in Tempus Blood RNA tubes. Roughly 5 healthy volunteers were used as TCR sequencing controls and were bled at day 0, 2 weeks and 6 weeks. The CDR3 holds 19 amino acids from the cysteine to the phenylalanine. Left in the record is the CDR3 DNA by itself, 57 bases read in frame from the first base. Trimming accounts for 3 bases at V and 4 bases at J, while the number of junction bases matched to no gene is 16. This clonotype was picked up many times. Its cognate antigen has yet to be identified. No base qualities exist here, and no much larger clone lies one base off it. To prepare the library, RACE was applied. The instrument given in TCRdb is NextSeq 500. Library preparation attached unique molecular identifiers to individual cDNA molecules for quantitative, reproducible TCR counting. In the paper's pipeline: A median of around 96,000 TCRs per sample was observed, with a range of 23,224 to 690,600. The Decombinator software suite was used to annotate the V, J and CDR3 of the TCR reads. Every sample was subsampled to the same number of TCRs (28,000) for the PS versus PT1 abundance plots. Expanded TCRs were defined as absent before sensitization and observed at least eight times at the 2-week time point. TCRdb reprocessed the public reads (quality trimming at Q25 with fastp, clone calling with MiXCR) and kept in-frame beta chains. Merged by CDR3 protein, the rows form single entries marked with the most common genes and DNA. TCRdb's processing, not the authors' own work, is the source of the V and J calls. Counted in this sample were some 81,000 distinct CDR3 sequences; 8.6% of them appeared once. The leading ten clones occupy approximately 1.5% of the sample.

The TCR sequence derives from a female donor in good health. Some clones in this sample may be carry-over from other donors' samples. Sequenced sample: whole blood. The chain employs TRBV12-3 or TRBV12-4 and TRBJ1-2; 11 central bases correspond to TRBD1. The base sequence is TGTGCCAGCAGTTTCAGACTTTTAGGACAGGGGGCGGATGGCTATGGCTACACCTTC. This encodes CASSFRLLGQGADGYGYTF.